This note documents a single T cell receptor (beta chain) sequence. This clone was detected only a few times. Its antigen is unknown. Base qualities are missing; no much larger clone stands one base away. Compared with germline, V lacks 3 bases and J lacks 6 bases; bases without a gene match: 5. Taken from cysteine to phenylalanine, the CDR3 has 13 residues. Just the 39-base CDR3 DNA is kept, in frame starting at base 1. CDR1 is given as GTSNPN and CDR2 as SVGIG, both from the germline V gene (reference sequence). Inclusion was restricted to participants for whom at least one PBMC sample before ART initiation and at least two post-ART samples were available. Every participant with HIV received treatment in the United States of America. Before DNA extraction, cryopreserved samples of roughly 0.9-11 million PBMC were thawed and washed. At the time of the earliest PBMC sample, participants with HIV were aged between roughly 20 and 60 years. Per participant, PBMC samples came from 1-4 timepoints prior to ART initiation and 2-8 timepoints following ART initiation, for a median of 7 samples. For every participant, serial HIV viral load, CD4+ T-cell count, ART history and demographic data were obtained. Using a Qiagen kit on a QIAcube, genomic DNA was extracted from unsorted PBMC, with samples processed in batches of 12.

This specimen comes from a study of long-term antiretroviral therapy in people with HIV (dated by TCRdb to between 2020 and 2023). For context, the study as a whole: The earliest samples were collected approximately a decade before the 2015 WHO recommendation for immediate ART, a period when ART was typically delayed until CD4 counts fell. Test extractions of a monoclonal T-cell line alongside 30 to 35 polyclonal samples showed no cross-contamination during QIAcube processing. A retrospective serial study tested whether ART initiation and durable HIV suppression were associated with changes in peripheral blood TRB repertoire composition and diversity. Among the 30 to 35 participants with HIV, around ten were female. A total of about 180 cryopreserved PBMC samples were contributed to the cohort by 30 adults with confirmed HIV infection, with samples collected serially over a mean of approximately six years (range 1-12). Study-level results and caveats: Expanded TRB clones identified before ART initiation dominated the repertoire across all time points, though the dominance fluctuated and decreased in many PLHIV after ART. The samples were dated from the mid-2000s to the late 2010s, and the ART regimens that were used may be less effective than current ART regimens. A significant increase in TRB diversity was found to be associated with ART initiation, although TRB diversity was observed to remain significantly below that of transplant donor controls even after long-term ART. Since PBMC availability was limited, sequencing covered only the TCR beta chain, with no alpha chain pairing. Because pre-ART samples had limited cell numbers, profiling was done on unsorted PBMC rather than on sorted CD4+ and CD8+ T cells. Compared with controls, HIV repertoires had narrower CDR3 length ranges, and the network structure pointed to an antigen-experienced repertoire that shifted only slightly toward naive after ART. Inferences about post-ART repertoire changes were limited because no data were available on ART adherence, viral resistance or therapy changes.

The immunoSEQ hsTCRB v3.0 assay was used at survey level resolution to sequence the TRB variable region. The targeted TRB sequencing depth was 40,000-50,000 T-cell genomes per sample. An Illumina MiSeq with a v3 150-cycle kit was used to sequence the pooled TRB libraries. In the original analysis: Repertoire analysis was run in R within a reproducible Nextflow workflow that covered QC, data transformation and analysis. LymphoSeq2, an R package for AIRR-Seq data exploration, was used to implement custom analyses. Four samples that yielded fewer than 5000 total TRB sequences were excluded, so that 150 to 200 HIV repertoires were analyzed. Among the approximately 180 HIV repertoires that were kept, roughly 58 were collected before ART initiation and roughly 130 were collected after ART initiation. Repertoires were downsampled to 5000 TRB nucleotide sequences, and summary statistics were averaged over 100 downsampling iterations. The analysis kept only TRB sequences whose CDR3 regions were at least seven amino acids long. Diversity was assessed using a clonality score derived from Shannon entropy and using the Gini coefficient. In the repertoire networks, any two of the top 5000 CDR3 amino acid sequences were linked whenever the two sequences differed by an edit distance of one. Antigen specificity groups and MHC restriction were predicted for TRB CDR3 amino acid sequences with GLIPH2. To flag known CMV, EBV, HIV or tissue antigen associations, CDR3 amino acid sequences were matched against VDJdb and McPAS-TCR. Pre-ART, post-ART and control groups were compared with Wilcoxon signed-rank tests and Holm-Bonferroni correction. TCRdb re-hosts the immuneACCESS table, in-frame sequences only. Its copies lack some clones; in the studies checked, an unresolved V gene accounts for under half of them, and the cause for the rest is not known. Clone size and V and J calls were adopted from that table, with D and trimming inferred from the DNA. The sample contains more than 11,000 clones, over 70% of them found a single time. Together, the top ten hold 15% to 25% of the sample.

This clonotype was sampled from a man in his forties or fifties with HIV. The sequencing here drew on unsorted PBMCs, taken 1.3 years before starting antiretroviral therapy. The receptor chain draws on TRBV30 and TRBJ1-2, and 9 junctional nucleotides match TRBD1. The bases are TGTGCCTGGAGCCACGGGACAGGGAATGGCTACACCTTC. It is translated as CAWSHGTGNGYTF.